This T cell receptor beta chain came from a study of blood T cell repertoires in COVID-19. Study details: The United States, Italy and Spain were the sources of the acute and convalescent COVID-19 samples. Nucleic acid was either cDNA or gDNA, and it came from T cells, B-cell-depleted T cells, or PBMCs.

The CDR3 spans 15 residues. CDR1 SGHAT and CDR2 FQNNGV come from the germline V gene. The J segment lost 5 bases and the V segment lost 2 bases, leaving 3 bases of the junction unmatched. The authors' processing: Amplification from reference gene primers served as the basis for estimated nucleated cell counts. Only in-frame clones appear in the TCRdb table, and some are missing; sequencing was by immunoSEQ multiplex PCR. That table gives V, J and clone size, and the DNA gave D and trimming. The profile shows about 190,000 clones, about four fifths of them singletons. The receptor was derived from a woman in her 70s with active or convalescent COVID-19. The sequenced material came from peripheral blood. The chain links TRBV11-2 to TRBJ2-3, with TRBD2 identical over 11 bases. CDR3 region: CASSLLAGGQDTQYF. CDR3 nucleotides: TGTGCCAGCAGCTTACTAGCGGGAGGTCAAGATACGCAGTATTTT.